A single sample gave rise to the 28 T cell receptor beta chains below, sequenced in a study of blood T cell repertoires in COVID-19. This table comes from immunoSEQ multiplex PCR, and its TCRdb copy is limited to in-frame clones, with some not included. Of approximately 300,000 clones in the sample, almost 90% were seen once. The sequenced sample consisted of peripheral blood. These TCRs come from a middle-aged woman with COVID-19, enrolled during active disease.

J is TRBJ2-2 and V is TRBV4-3; 8 nucleotides line up with TRBD1. The CDR3 runs to 16 residues. Unmatched junction bases numbered 6, after V lost 3 bases and J lost 3 bases. Germline assignment: CDR1 LGHNA and CDR2 YSLEER. In DNA, the CDR3 is TGCGCCAGCAGCCAGACAGGGGCGCCGGACACCGGGGAGCTGTTTTTT. Its translation: CASSQTGAPDTGELFF.

This chain connects TRBV12-3 or TRBV12-4 to TRBJ1-5, with D possibly TRBD1 on 6 matching bases. With 7 bases removed from V and 7 bases from J, the gap between germline ends came to 14 bases. The CDR3 contains 13 residues. The CDR3 is CASTSGGHQPQHF. The DNA of the CDR3 is TGTGCCAGCACCTCCGGGGGGCACCAGCCCCAGCATTTT.

The chain recombines TRBV2 with TRBJ2-2, with D perhaps matching TRBD2 (7 bases). CDR1 is SNHLY and CDR2 is FYNNEI in the germline V gene. CDR3 length: 17 residues. V was clipped by 1 base and J by 4 bases, with 16 bases between them. As DNA, the CDR3 is TGTGCCAGCAGTGAAGATCCGGGGGGCCTAGGCACCGGGGAGCTGTTTTTT. Protein product: CASSEDPGGLGTGELFF.

The J gene is TRBJ1-1, the V gene TRBV4-3; 8 positions agree with TRBD1. CDR1 LGHNA and CDR2 YSLEER come from the germline V gene. CDR3 size: 15 residues. Trimming took 1 base from V and 10 from J; bases not matched to a gene: 11. CDR3 DNA: TGCGCCAGCAGCCAAGTAGCTGGGCAAGACAGGGGAGCTTTCTTT. It specifies CASSQVAGQDRGAFF.

V and J are TRBV3-1 (or the pseudogene TRBV3-2) and TRBJ2-5; 10 nucleotides match TRBD2. CDR1 and CDR2 (germline): LGHDT, YNNKEL (reference sequence). The CDR3 consists of 16 residues. V gave up 1 base and J gave up 4 bases; unmatched junction bases: 6. CDR3 protein: CASSQAASGSGETQYF. The CDR3 DNA follows: TGTGCCAGCAGCCAAGCGGCTAGCGGGAGCGGAGAGACCCAGTACTTC.

The rearrangement links TRBV5-1 to TRBJ1-2, with a weak D call TRBD1 (6 bases). Germline V lookup: CDR1 SGHRS, CDR2 YFSETQ. V shed 1 base and J shed 0 bases, with 10 bases lying between them. There are 15 residues in the CDR3. CDR3 loop: CASSLRDTTNYGYTF. For the CDR3, the DNA is TGCGCCAGCAGCTTGAGGGACACCACTAACTATGGCTACACCTTC.

The chain couples TRBV9 to TRBJ1-3; D call uncertain. Trimming cost V 4 bases and J 0 bases, with 5 bases left between them. In germline, CDR1 is SGDLS, CDR2 YYNGEE. The CDR3 has 13 residues. CDR3 DNA sequence: TGTGCCAGCAGCTACAGCTCTGGAAACACCATATATTTT. It specifies CASSYSSGNTIYF.

As for this clone: The same CDR3 arises from other DNA sequences in this sample as well. This chain connects TRBV11-2 to TRBJ2-7; 7 nucleotides agree with TRBD1. The CDR3 is made up of 14 amino acids. Germline trimming cut 1 base from V and 3 bases from J; bases unmatched to any gene: 3. Germline assignment: CDR1 SGHAT and CDR2 FQNNGV. CDR3 bases: TGTGCCAGCAGCTTAGGGTCAGGGGGCTACGAGCAGTACTTC. It specifies CASSLGSGGYEQYF.

This rearrangement joins TRBV2 to TRBJ2-1, with 7 positions matching TRBD2. The germline CDR1 and CDR2 sequences are SNHLY and FYNNEI. The CDR3 runs to 14 residues. J was trimmed by 7 bases and V by 7 bases; bases with no gene match: 10. The CDR3 region has the DNA TGTGCCAGCAAGACGGGGGGTTATGGGAATGAGCAGTTCTTC. This codes for CASKTGGYGNEQFF.

The chain has TRBV14 and TRBJ2-2; 7 bases line up with TRBD1. This CDR3 region has 17 residues. Trimming at V came to 4 bases and at J to 5 bases, leaving 13 bases not matched to a gene. The germline CDR1 and CDR2 sequences are SGHDN and FVKESK. The CDR3 sequence is CASSPHLGTGVTGELFF. The CDR3 coding sequence is TGTGCCAGCAGCCCCCATCTTGGTACAGGGGTTACCGGGGAGCTGTTTTTT.

This chain connects TRBV4-1 to TRBJ2-3; weak D call: TRBD2 (5 bases). The V gene lost 0 bases and the J gene lost 2 bases, with 15 bases spanning the gap. The CDR3 is 17 residues long. In germline, CDR1 is MGHRA, CDR2 YSYEKL. CDR3 coding DNA: TGCGCCAGCAGCCAAGAAGGAAGCGAGGGTTTCACAGATACGCAGTATTTT. Its protein is CASSQEGSEGFTDTQYF.

The chain joins TRBV18 to TRBJ1-1, with 10 bases matching TRBD1. Germline V gives CDR1 KGHSH, CDR2 LQKENI. This CDR3 spans 15 amino acids. V trimming: 1 base; J trimming: 5 bases; junction bases outside the gene matches: 4. CDR3 protein: CASSPLRTGGTEAFF. Here the CDR3 DNA reads TGTGCCAGCTCACCACTAAGGACAGGGGGAACTGAAGCTTTCTTT.

V usage is TRBV5-1 and J usage is TRBJ2-6; no firm D call. The CDR3 contains 15 residues. The germline V gene encodes CDR1 SGHRS and CDR2 YFSETQ. V was pared by 0 bases and J by 1 base, with 5 bases between. In DNA form, the CDR3 reads TGCGCCAGCAGCTTGGAGAGATCTGGGGCCAACGTCCTGACTTTC. It encodes CASSLERSGANVLTF. Using reference TRBV5-1 and TRBJ2-6 for the parts outside the CDR3, the full variable domain is KAGVTQTPRYLIKTRGQQVTLSCSPISGHRSVSWYQQTPGQGLQFLFEYFSETQRNKGNFPGRFSGRQFSNSRSEMNVSTLELGDSALYLCASSLERSGANVLTFGAGSRLTVL.

V and J are TRBV5-1 and TRBJ1-4; 7 bases line up with TRBD1. The CDR3 is 14 residues long. The trim removed 0 bases at V and 8 bases at J, leaving 4 bases unmatched. From germline, CDR1 is SGHRS and CDR2 YFSETQ. The CDR3 here is CASSLGQGYEKLFF. The CDR3 nucleotides read TGCGCCAGCAGCTTGGGACAGGGATACGAAAAACTGTTTTTT.

The CDR3 nucleotides read TGTGCCAGAAGCAGGTCCTACCGGGACAGGGGATACCAAGAGACCCAGTACTTC. Translating gives CARSRSYRDRGYQETQYF. The chain is built from TRBV5-3 and TRBJ2-5, with 10 bases aligning to TRBD1. TRBV5-3 is an ORF for which the function is uncertain. The V gene end was trimmed by 4 bases and the J gene end by 0 bases; junction bases not matched to a gene: 12. This CDR3 comprises 18 residues.

The CDR3 loop is CASSQVGGTNYGYTF. CDR3 bases: TGTGCCAGTAGTCAAGTGGGGGGTACTAACTATGGCTACACCTTC. The genes are TRBV19 and TRBJ1-2; D perhaps matches TRBD1 (5 bases). The V gene lost 5 bases and the J gene lost 0 bases, with 13 bases spanning the gap. Germline CDR1 reads LNHDA; CDR2 reads SQIVND (reference sequence). The CDR3 spans 15 residues. The whole variable domain, remainder taken from reference TRBV19 and TRBJ1-2, is DGGITQSPKYLFRKEGQNVTLSCEQNLNHDAMYWYRQDPGQGLRLIYYSQIVNDFQKGDIAEGYSVSREKKESFPLTVTSAQKNPTAFYLCASSQVGGTNYGYTFGSGTRLTVV.

The gene calls are TRBV5-1 and TRBJ1-1; TRBD1 matches 8 bases. J lost 2 bases, V lost 6 bases, and 9 bases had no gene match. CDR3 length equals 15 residues. Germline CDR1 reads SGHRS; CDR2 reads YFSETQ. CDR3 coding DNA: TGCGCCAGCACCTCAATGGGACAGGCTAACACTGAAGCTTTCTTT. Protein: CASTSMGQANTEAFF.

In this sample, this clone turned up a few times. The chain combines TRBV5-4 with TRBJ2-2; 10 nucleotides agree with TRBD1. J was trimmed by 5 bases and V by 5 bases; bases with no gene match: 6. The CDR3 has 15 amino acids. Germline V gives CDR1 SGHNT, CDR2 YYREEE (reference sequence). The CDR3 loop reads CASSYDRGRTGELFF. CDR3 bases: TGTGCCAGCAGTTACGACAGGGGGCGAACCGGGGAGCTGTTTTTT.

This rearrangement joins TRBV13 to TRBJ2-1, with a weak D call TRBD1 (5 bases). V lost 8 bases and J lost 5, with 10 bases in between. CDR3 length: 12 amino acids. In germline, CDR1 is PRHDT, CDR2 FYEKMQ (reference sequence). The CDR3 nucleotides are TGTGCCAGCGCCAGGGTAAACAATGAGCAGTTCTTC. Protein product: CASARVNNEQFF.

The V call is TRBV19, the J call TRBJ2-6; the match to TRBD1 covers 7 bases. Per the germline V gene, CDR1 is LNHDA and CDR2 is SQIVND (reference sequence). The V gene end was trimmed by 3 bases and the J gene end by 0 bases; junction bases not matched to a gene: 2. The length of the CDR3 is 16 residues. The CDR3 DNA is TGTGCCAGTAGTATTAGGGGGCCCTCTGGGGCCAACGTCCTGACTTTC. It specifies CASSIRGPSGANVLTF.

The V and J genes are TRBV7-2 and TRBJ2-1; 7 bases match TRBD1. Trimming cost V 7 bases and J 5 bases; bases outside gene matches: 14. The CDR3 length is 16 residues. Germline lookup yields CDR1 SGHTA and CDR2 FQGNSA. CDR3 residues: CASIPRPLQGNNEQFF. The CDR3, as DNA: TGTGCCAGCATCCCTAGGCCTCTACAGGGGAACAATGAGCAGTTCTTC. The variable domain in full, completed from reference TRBV7-2 and TRBJ2-1, reads GAGVSQSPSNKVTEKGKDVELRCDPISGHTALYWYRQSLGQGLEFLIYFQGNSAPDKSGLPSDRFSAERTGGSVSTLTIQRTQQEDSAVYLCASIPRPLQGNNEQFFGPGTRLTVL.

The chain couples TRBV7-2 to TRBJ1-3; D unresolved. Germline values: CDR1 SGHTA, CDR2 FQGNSA. V lost 5 bases and J lost 4, with 18 bases in between. This CDR3 has 16 residues. CDR3 loop: CASSQTGDRRGNTIYF. The CDR3 bases are TGTGCCAGCAGCCAAACCGGGGATCGTCGGGGAAACACCATATATTTT.

The rearrangement joins TRBV29-1 to TRBJ2-7, with 9 bases matching TRBD1. With V trimmed by 7 bases and J by 3 bases, 7 bases remained unmatched. Germline V gene lookup returns CDR1 SQVTM and CDR2 ANQGSEA. The length of the CDR3 is 13 residues. In DNA, the CDR3 is TGCAGCGCCCGGACAGGGGTAGACTACGAGCAGTACTTC. It specifies CSARTGVDYEQYF.

For this clone: Germline is not matched at one junction end, which may reflect a read error. This chain connects TRBV7-7 to TRBJ1-2, with D maybe TRBD1 (6 bases). Germline CDR1 is SSHAT and CDR2 is FNYEAQ (reference sequence). The CDR3 is made up of 14 amino acids. The CDR3 loop reads CASSPNRDGYGYTF. The CDR3 bases are TGTGCTAGCAGCCCAAACAGGGATGGCTATGGCTACACCTTC. The variable domain in full, with the rest retrieved from reference TRBV7-7 and TRBJ1-2, is GAGVSQSPRYKVTKRGQDVTLRCDPISSHATLYWYQQALGQGPEFLTYFNYEAQPDKSGLPSDRFSAERPEGSISTLTIQRTEQRDSAMYRCASSPNRDGYGYTFGSGTRLTVV.

The V and J genes are TRBV27 and TRBJ1-2; possible D gene TRBD1, 6 bases. Germline V gene sequence: CDR1 MNHEY, CDR2 SMNVEV (reference sequence). The V gene lost 3 bases and the J gene lost 7 bases, with 15 bases spanning the gap. The CDR3 consists of 14 residues. For the CDR3, the DNA is TGTGCCAGCAGTTTTTCAGGGGAAACGAGTGGCTACACCTTC. It codes for CASSFSGETSGYTF.

The chain carries TRBV6-2 or TRBV6-3 and TRBJ1-4, with D possibly being TRBD1 (5 bases). CDR3 length equals 17 residues. V gave up 0 bases and J gave up 5 bases, with 16 bases separating them. Germline loops: CDR1 MNHEY, CDR2 SVGEGT. The CDR3 DNA reads as TGTGCCAGCAGTTACTCGAAGGGGCAGGGTGTAAATGAAAAACTGTTTTTT. Translation gives CASSYSKGQGVNEKLFF.

This clone was seen just once. The genes are TRBV5-1 and TRBJ2-5, with 11 bases matching TRBD1. The CDR3 has 18 residues. Looked up from germline, CDR1 is SGHRS and CDR2 is YFSETQ. V was pared by 5 bases and J by 4 bases, with 16 bases of the junction left unmatched. The CDR3 is CASRRTGGVLREVETQYF. The CDR3 DNA is TGCGCCAGCAGGCGGACAGGGGGCGTACTCCGCGAAGTAGAGACCCAGTACTTC.

The sample holds a few counts of this clone. The chain carries TRBV19 and TRBJ1-1; tentative D call: TRBD1 (6 bases). This CDR3 region has 12 residues. The germline V gene has CDR1 LNHDA and CDR2 SQIVND (reference sequence). The ends were cut back, 2 bases at V and 11 bases at J, with 12 bases in the middle. Written as DNA, the CDR3 is TGTGCCAGTAGTATACAGGGGACCACGGCTTTCTTT. This sequence encodes CASSIQGTTAFF.